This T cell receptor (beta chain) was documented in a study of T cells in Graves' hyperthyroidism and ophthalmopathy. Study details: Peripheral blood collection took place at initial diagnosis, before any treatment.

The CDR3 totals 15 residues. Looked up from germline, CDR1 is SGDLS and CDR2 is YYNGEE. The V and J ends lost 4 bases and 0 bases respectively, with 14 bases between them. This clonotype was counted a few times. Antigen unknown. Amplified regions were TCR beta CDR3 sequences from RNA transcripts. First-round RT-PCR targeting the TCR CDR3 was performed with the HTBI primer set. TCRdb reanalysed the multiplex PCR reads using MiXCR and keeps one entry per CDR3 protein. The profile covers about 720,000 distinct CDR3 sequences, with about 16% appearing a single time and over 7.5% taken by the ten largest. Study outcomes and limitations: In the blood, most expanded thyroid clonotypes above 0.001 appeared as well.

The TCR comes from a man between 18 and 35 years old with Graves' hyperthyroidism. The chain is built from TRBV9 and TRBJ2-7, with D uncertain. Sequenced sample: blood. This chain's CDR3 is CASSPAAYSSYEQYF. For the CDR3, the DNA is TGTGCCAGCAGCCCAGCAGCGTACAGCTCCTACGAGCAGTACTTC.